A selection of T cell receptor beta chains follows, all from one sample in a study of T cells after yellow fever vaccination. A single record per CDR3 protein comes from TCRdb applying MiXCR to the 5' RACE reads. The table has 250,000 to 400,000 distinct CDR3 sequences, approximately 4% seen once; the top ten hold 20% to 25%. Sequences were derived from PBMCs, sampled 5 days after the yellow fever booster vaccination. Every receptor here comes from a man aged 18 to 30 who received the YFV17D yellow fever vaccine. The CDR3 runs from the conserved cysteine through the conserved F or W. Each record gives: clone size, D gene, V gene, J gene, CDR3 protein, CDR3 DNA. A D gene is named only where the DNA matches it firmly. Some rows have no size entry. The others give once, few or many, or a class for an expanded clone.

size: many
D: .
V: TRBV9
J: TRBJ1-6
CDR3: CASSPGGQVLPPLHF
DNA: TGTGCCAGCAGCCCAGGCGGGCAGGTGCTCCCCCCCCTCCACTTT

size: many
D: TRBD1
V: TRBV7-6
J: TRBJ2-5
CDR3: CASSLGGTGLQETQYF
DNA: TGTGCCAGCAGCTTAGGGGGGACAGGCCTACAAGAGACCCAGTACTTC

size: .
D: .
V: TRBV6-5
J: TRBJ1-4
CDR3: CASSYWGANEKLFF
DNA: TGTGCCAGCAGTTACTGGGGGGCTAATGAAAAACTGTTTTTT

size: many
D: .
V: TRBV7-9
J: TRBJ1-4
CDR3: CASSDGTGEEGANEKLFF
DNA: TGTGCCAGCAGCGACGGGACCGGGGAAGAGGGTGCTAATGAAAAACTGTTTTTT

size: few
D: .
V: TRBV6-2/TRBV6-3
J: TRBJ2-2
CDR3: CASWFGGELFF
DNA: TGTGCCAGCTGGTTTGGCGGGGAGCTGTTTTTT

size: .
D: .
V: TRBV9
J: TRBJ2-1
CDR3: CASSVAGGGYNEQFF
DNA: TGTGCCAGCAGCGTAGCAGGGGGGGGGTACAATGAGCAGTTCTTC

size: .
D: .
V: TRBV11-2
J: TRBJ1-4
CDR3: CASSLDLGVRVATNEKLFF
DNA: TGTGCCAGCAGCTTAGATCTGGGCGTCCGGGTGGCAACTAATGAAAAACTGTTTTTT

size: .
D: TRBD1
V: TRBV7-9
J: TRBJ2-7
CDR3: CASSPSGTDLILREQYF
DNA: TGTGCCAGCAGCCCCTCGGGGACAGACCTGATTCTACGAGAGCAGTACTTC

size: .
D: .
V: TRBV4-1
J: TRBJ1-1
CDR3: CASSQVQEDTEAFF
DNA: TGCGCCAGCAGCCAAGTGCAGGAAGACACTGAAGCTTTCTTT

size: few
D: TRBD1
V: TRBV12-3/TRBV12-4
J: TRBJ1-5
CDR3: CASSPGGAGNQPQHF
DNA: TGTGCCAGCAGTCCAGGGGGCGCGGGCAATCAGCCCCAGCATTTT

size: .
D: TRBD2
V: TRBV12-3/TRBV12-4
J: TRBJ2-3
CDR3: CASTNGGGSDTQYF
DNA: TGTGCCAGCACCAACGGGGGGGGATCAGATACGCAGTATTTT

size: few
D: TRBD1
V: TRBV7-2
J: TRBJ1-2
CDR3: CASSQEGGGYYYGYTF
DNA: TGTGCCAGCAGCCAAGAAGGGGGCGGTTACTACTATGGCTACACCTTC

size: .
D: .
V: TRBV20-1
J: TRBJ1-1
CDR3: CSARRDGNTEAFF
DNA: TGCAGTGCTAGAAGGGACGGTAACACTGAAGCTTTCTTT

size: few
D: .
V: TRBV20-1
J: TRBJ2-3
CDR3: CSASVLAGQTDTQYF
DNA: TGCAGTGCTAGTGTCCTCGCGGGGCAAACAGATACGCAGTATTTT

size: many
D: .
V: TRBV11-2
J: TRBJ2-1
CDR3: CASSLGSDEQFF
DNA: TGTGCCAGCAGCTTAGGTTCGGATGAGCAGTTCTTC

size: .
D: TRBD1
V: TRBV4-3
J: TRBJ1-2
CDR3: CASSQAQGAFYGYTF
DNA: TGCGCCAGCAGCCAAGCCCAGGGGGCGTTCTATGGCTACACCTTC

size: .
D: TRBD1
V: TRBV5-8
J: TRBJ2-3
CDR3: CASITQGESDTQYF
DNA: TGTGCCAGCATTACCCAGGGGGAGTCAGATACGCAGTATTTT

size: many
D: .
V: TRBV5-1
J: TRBJ2-1
CDR3: CASSFEGNEQFF
DNA: TGCGCCAGCAGTTTTGAGGGCAATGAGCAGTTCTTC

size: few
D: TRBD2
V: TRBV9
J: TRBJ2-3
CDR3: CASSVEGLAGPEDTQYF
DNA: TGTGCCAGCAGCGTAGAGGGATTAGCGGGGCCCGAGGATACGCAGTATTTT

size: few
D: TRBD1
V: TRBV6-1
J: TRBJ2-2
CDR3: CASRQGQDRTGELFF
DNA: TGTGCCAGCAGGCAGGGACAGGATCGCACCGGGGAGCTGTTTTTT

size: many
D: .
V: TRBV6-2/TRBV6-3
J: TRBJ2-5
CDR3: CARSYHLRQETQYF
DNA: TGTGCCAGAAGTTATCACCTAAGACAAGAGACCCAGTACTTC

size: few
D: TRBD2
V: TRBV5-1
J: TRBJ2-1
CDR3: CASSLLAGGSYNEQFF
DNA: TGCGCCAGCAGCCTTTTAGCGGGGGGCTCCTACAATGAGCAGTTCTTC

size: many
D: .
V: TRBV7-2
J: TRBJ2-2
CDR3: CASSLVAGSGGELFF
DNA: TGTGCCAGCAGCTTAGTTGCGGGGTCAGGCGGGGAGCTGTTTTTT

size: few
D: .
V: TRBV7-9
J: TRBJ1-6
CDR3: CASSNGPGSYNSPLHF
DNA: TGTGCCAGCAGCAATGGACCAGGCTCCTATAATTCACCCCTCCACTTT

size: many
D: .
V: TRBV10-3
J: TRBJ2-5
CDR3: CAIRRGLQETQYF
DNA: TGTGCCATCAGGCGGGGCCTCCAAGAGACCCAGTACTTC

size: few
D: .
V: TRBV9
J: TRBJ2-1
CDR3: CASSLGGLSSYNEQFF
DNA: TGTGCCAGCAGTCTGGGGGGACTTAGCTCCTACAATGAGCAGTTCTTC

size: .
D: .
V: TRBV30
J: TRBJ2-7
CDR3: CAWSQAPGVQQYF
DNA: TGTGCCTGGAGTCAGGCACCAGGGGTTCAGCAGTACTTC

size: .
D: TRBD1
V: TRBV11-2
J: TRBJ2-5
CDR3: CASFPGQFSEETQYF
DNA: TGTGCCAGCTTCCCGGGACAGTTTTCTGAAGAGACCCAGTACTTC

size: few
D: .
V: TRBV29-1
J: TRBJ2-5
CDR3: CSVGPLGQETQYF
DNA: TGCAGCGTTGGCCCGCTAGGGCAAGAGACCCAGTACTTC

size: few
D: .
V: TRBV4-3
J: TRBJ1-2
CDR3: CASSLDSRENYGYTF
DNA: TGCGCCAGCAGCCTGGACAGCCGGGAGAACTATGGCTACACCTTC

size: .
D: .
V: TRBV18
J: TRBJ2-1
CDR3: CASSPLYGSSYNEQFF
DNA: TGTGCCAGCTCACCGTTGTACGGCAGCTCCTACAATGAGCAGTTCTTC

size: .
D: .
V: TRBV4-1
J: TRBJ1-5
CDR3: CASSQGRPGNQPQHF
DNA: TGCGCCAGCAGCCAAGGGCGACCCGGCAATCAGCCCCAGCATTTT

size: few
D: TRBD2
V: TRBV20-1
J: TRBJ2-3
CDR3: CSARAFLRGRTDTQYF
DNA: TGCAGTGCTAGGGCTTTCTTGCGGGGGAGAACAGATACGCAGTATTTT

size: many
D: TRBD2
V: TRBV28
J: TRBJ2-3
CDR3: CASSSGGASTDTQYF
DNA: TGTGCCAGCAGTTCGGGGGGGGCTAGCACAGATACGCAGTATTTT

size: .
D: .
V: TRBV11-1
J: TRBJ2-5
CDR3: CASSLGASRLQETQYF
DNA: TGTGCCAGCAGCTTAGGGGCTAGCCGACTCCAAGAGACCCAGTACTTC

size: .
D: .
V: TRBV5-8
J: TRBJ2-1
CDR3: CASRDLLQRLSSYNEQFF
DNA: TGTGCCAGCAGAGATCTCCTCCAGCGTCTGAGCTCCTACAATGAGCAGTTCTTC

size: .
D: TRBD2
V: TRBV20-1
J: TRBJ2-3
CDR3: CSARVGGSGGVDTQYF
DNA: TGCAGTGCTAGAGTTGGAGGTAGCGGGGGAGTAGATACGCAGTATTTT

size: .
D: .
V: TRBV7-9
J: TRBJ2-7
CDR3: CASSVGSVSSYEQYF
DNA: TGTGCCAGCAGCGTCGGGTCTGTTAGCTCCTACGAGCAGTACTTC

size: .
D: .
V: TRBV5-6
J: TRBJ1-2
CDR3: CASSLGTQYGYTF
DNA: TGTGCCAGCAGCTTGGGGACACAGTATGGCTACACCTTC

size: many
D: TRBD2
V: TRBV27
J: TRBJ2-1
CDR3: CASSLSWGLAGLEQFF
DNA: TGTGCCAGCAGTTTATCGTGGGGACTAGCGGGGCTTGAGCAGTTCTTC

size: .
D: TRBD2
V: TRBV6-5
J: TRBJ2-3
CDR3: CASIPLSLAGGRTDTQYF
DNA: TGTGCCAGCATCCCCTTGAGTCTAGCGGGGGGGCGGACAGATACGCAGTATTTT

size: many
D: .
V: TRBV5-1
J: TRBJ1-6
CDR3: CASSLVGLTYNSPLHF
DNA: TGCGCCAGCAGCTTGGTCGGCCTGACCTATAATTCACCCCTCCACTTT

size: few
D: .
V: TRBV3-2
J: TRBJ1-2
CDR3: CASSHGQGLYYGYTF
DNA: TGTGCCAGCAGCCATGGACAGGGACTATACTATGGCTACACCTTC